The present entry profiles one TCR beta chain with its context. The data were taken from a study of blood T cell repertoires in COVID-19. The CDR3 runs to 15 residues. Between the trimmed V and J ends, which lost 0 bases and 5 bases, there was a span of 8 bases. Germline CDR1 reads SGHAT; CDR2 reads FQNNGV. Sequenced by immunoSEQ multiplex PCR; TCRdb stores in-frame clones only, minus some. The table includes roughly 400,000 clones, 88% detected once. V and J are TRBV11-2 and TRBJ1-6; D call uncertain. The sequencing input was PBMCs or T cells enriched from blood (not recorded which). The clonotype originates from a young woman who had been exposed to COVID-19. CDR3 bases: TGTGCCAGCAGCTTAGAGACGGGGAATAATTCACCCCTCCACTTT. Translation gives CASSLETGNNSPLHF.